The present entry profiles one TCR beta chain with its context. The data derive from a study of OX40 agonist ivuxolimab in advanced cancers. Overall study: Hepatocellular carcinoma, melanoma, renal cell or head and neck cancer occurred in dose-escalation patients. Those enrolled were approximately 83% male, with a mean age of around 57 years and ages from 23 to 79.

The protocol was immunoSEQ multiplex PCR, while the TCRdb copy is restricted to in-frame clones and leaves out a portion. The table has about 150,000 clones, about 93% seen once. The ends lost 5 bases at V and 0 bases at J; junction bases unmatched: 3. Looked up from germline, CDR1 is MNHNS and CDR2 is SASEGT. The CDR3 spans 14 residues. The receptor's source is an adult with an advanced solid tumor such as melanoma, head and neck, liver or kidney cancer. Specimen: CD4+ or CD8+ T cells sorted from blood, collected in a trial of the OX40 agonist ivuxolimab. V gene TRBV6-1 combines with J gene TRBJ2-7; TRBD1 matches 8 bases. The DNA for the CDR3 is TGTGCCAGCAGTCTGGGACAGGCCTCCTACGAGCAGTACTTC. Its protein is CASSLGQASYEQYF.